The 19 T cell receptor beta chains reported below all come from one sample, sequenced in a study of blood T cell repertoires in COVID-19. Produced via immunoSEQ multiplex PCR; TCRdb's table is partial and in-frame only. This sample has 75,000 to 95,000 clones, with 87% found just once. The sample consisted of peripheral blood. The receptors stem from a woman aged 60-70 years with COVID-19, enrolled during active disease.

The genes are TRBV18 and TRBJ1-4; D possibly corresponds to TRBD1 (5 bases). Germline loops: CDR1 KGHSH, CDR2 LQKENI. V was clipped by 6 bases and J by 2 bases, with 10 bases between them. The CDR3 is 14 amino acids. As DNA, the CDR3 is TGTGCCAGCTCGTCGGGACTGACTAATGAAAAACTGTTTTTT. The encoded protein is CASSSGLTNEKLFF.

This chain joins TRBV5-1 and TRBJ1-6; 11 bases map to TRBD1. Germline CDR1 reads SGHRS; CDR2 reads YFSETQ. CDR3 length: 14 amino acids. The ends lost 2 bases at V and 9 bases at J; junction bases unmatched: 1. In DNA, the CDR3 is TGCGCCAGCAGCTTCGGGACAGGGGGTTCACCCCTCCACTTT. Residues: CASSFGTGGSPLHF.

The V gene is TRBV10-3, the J gene TRBJ2-7; perhaps TRBD2 as D (6 bases). This CDR3 comprises 13 residues. Trimming cost V 2 bases and J 3 bases, with 8 bases left between them. CDR1 is ENHRY, CDR2 SYGVKD, per germline. CDR3 loop: CAISEGGIYEQYF. In DNA, the CDR3 is TGTGCCATCAGTGAGGGGGGGATCTACGAGCAGTACTTC.

The chain links TRBV30 to TRBJ1-6, with TRBD1 matching over 7 bases. The CDR3 is 14 residues long. Trimming cost V 3 bases and J 8 bases; bases outside gene matches: 7. The germline gives CDR1 GTSNPN, CDR2 SVGIG (reference sequence). The CDR3 DNA reads TGTGCCTGGAGCCAGGACAGGTCTGATTCACCCCTCCACTTT. As protein: CAWSQDRSDSPLHF.

This clone occurred a few times. V gene TRBV11-2 combines with J gene TRBJ2-3; D possibly corresponds to TRBD1 (6 bases). This CDR3 spans 18 amino acids. Trimming took off 5 bases at V and 0 bases at J, with 21 bases between the two ends. CDR1 is SGHAT and CDR2 is FQNNGV in the germline V gene. CDR3 nucleotide sequence: TGTGCCAGCAGCCACCCGGGATGGGACACAACTAGCACAGATACGCAGTATTTT. Translated: CASSHPGWDTTSTDTQYF.

This chain links TRBV6-1 with TRBJ1-5; 10 positions agree with TRBD1. CDR1 is MNHNS, CDR2 SASEGT, per germline. J gave up 5 bases and V 4 bases, and 17 bases lay outside the gene matches. The CDR3 covers 19 residues. This CDR3 is CASSGKGGTGVRRYQPQHF. CDR3 nucleotides: TGTGCCAGCAGTGGGAAGGGTGGGACAGGGGTTCGGAGGTATCAGCCCCAGCATTTT.

V and J are TRBV2 and TRBJ1-3; 9 positions agree with TRBD1. This CDR3 region has 14 residues. Unmatched junction bases numbered 4, after V lost 6 bases and J lost 4 bases. Germline V gives CDR1 SNHLY, CDR2 FYNNEI. The CDR3 coding sequence is TGTGCCAGCAGAGGACAGGGGTCGGGAAACACCATATATTTT. It translates to CASRGQGSGNTIYF.

DNA of the CDR3: TGTGCCTGGAGGGGTAGACGGGACTCTCGATCCGGGGAGCTGTTTTTT. Translation gives CAWRGRRDSRSGELFF. The chain couples TRBV30 to TRBJ2-2, with a possible D match to TRBD2 (6 bases). V lost 3 bases to trimming and J lost 6 bases, with 20 bases between them. From germline, CDR1 is GTSNPN and CDR2 SVGIG (reference sequence). The CDR3 length is 16 residues.

The chain carries TRBV12-2 and TRBJ1-6; TRBD1 is the table's D call, not checked against the DNA. TRBV12-2 is recorded as a pseudogene. This CDR3 is built from 19 residues. CDR3 sequence reads: CASRLLLNHRRYYNSPLHF. The CDR3 bases are TGTGCAAGTCGCTTACTATTGAACCACAGGCGCTACTATAATTCACCCCTCCACTTT.

The V and J genes are TRBV14 and TRBJ2-3; D is undetermined. Germline CDR1 SGHDN, CDR2 FVKESK. V shed 3 bases and J shed 3 bases, with 10 bases lying between them. The CDR3 extends over 14 amino acids. The DNA for the CDR3 is TGTGCCAGCAGCCAGAGTTGGGCAACAGATACGCAGTATTTT. As protein: CASSQSWATDTQYF. The variable domain in full, completed from reference TRBV14 and TRBJ2-3, reads EAGVTQFPSHSVIEKGQTVTLRCDPISGHDNLYWYRRVMGKEIKFLLHFVKESKQDESGMPNNRFLAERTGGTYSTLKVQPAELEDSGVYFCASSQSWATDTQYFGPGTRLTVL.

This chain uses TRBV18 with TRBJ2-7; weak D call: TRBD2 (6 bases). V lost 2 bases to trimming and J lost 6 bases, with 17 bases between them. Germline CDR1 KGHSH, CDR2 LQKENI. This CDR3 contains 15 residues. The CDR3 coding sequence is TGTGCCAGCTCACCAAGAGGAGGGTGGGCGAGCGAGCAGTACTTC. Amino acid sequence: CASSPRGGWASEQYF.

V and J are TRBV4-1 and TRBJ1-5; D is undetermined. Germline CDR1 and CDR2: MGHRA and YSYEKL. The length of the CDR3 is 14 residues. V lost 3 bases and J lost 5, with 11 bases in between. As DNA, the CDR3 is TGCGCCAGCAGCCACGGACGGGAAGATCAGCCCCAGCATTTT. Translation: CASSHGREDQPQHF.

This clone was observed a single time. This chain joins TRBV6-2 or TRBV6-3 and TRBJ1-4; 7 positions match TRBD1. V shed 3 bases, J shed 0 bases, and the junction held 7 bases outside the gene matches. Per germline, CDR1 MNHEY and CDR2 SVGEGT. The CDR3 is 17 residues long. The CDR3 region has the DNA TGTGCCAGCAGTTATCTGAGGGGGCGAGCAACTAATGAAAAACTGTTTTTT. Translation gives CASSYLRGRATNEKLFF.

The chain uses TRBV5-1 and TRBJ2-5; D gene ambiguous. Trimming took off 4 bases at V and 2 bases at J, with 15 bases between the two ends. Germline CDR1 is SGHRS and CDR2 is YFSETQ. CDR3 length: 15 residues. The CDR3 spells CASSPLFTNQETQYF. CDR3 nucleotide sequence: TGCGCCAGCAGCCCACTCTTCACTAATCAAGAGACCCAGTACTTC.

V usage is TRBV27 and J usage is TRBJ1-4; D perhaps matches TRBD1 (6 bases). Germline values: CDR1 MNHEY, CDR2 SMNVEV (reference sequence). Trimming took 4 bases from V and 4 from J, leaving 13 bases between them. The CDR3 length is 15 residues. The chain's CDR3 is CASSSYRVGNEKLFF. The CDR3 DNA is TGTGCCAGCAGTTCCTACAGGGTGGGTAATGAAAAACTGTTTTTT.

This chain links TRBV5-4 with TRBJ1-2; D uncertain. CDR1 and CDR2 from the germline V gene are SGHNT and YYREEE (reference sequence). CDR3 size: 17 residues. Trimming removed 2 bases from V and 8 bases from J, with 25 bases in between. CDR3 residues: CASSFRQQLELGRGYTF. For the CDR3, the DNA is TGTGCCAGCAGCTTCCGCCAGCAGCTTGAGTTAGGGAGAGGCTACACCTTC.

Only one count was recorded for this clone. The J gene is TRBJ1-1, the V gene TRBV5-1, with a tentative D call TRBD1 (5 bases). The germline V gene has CDR1 SGHRS and CDR2 YFSETQ. Deletions cut 0 bases from V and 2 bases from J, with 8 bases between. The CDR3 is 14 amino acids. CDR3 in amino acids: CASSLGTGNTEAFF. CDR3 DNA: TGCGCCAGCAGCTTGGGAACAGGTAACACTGAAGCTTTCTTT.

V usage is TRBV18 and J usage is TRBJ1-5; TRBD1 might be the D (5 bases). V was pared by 6 bases and J by 4 bases, with 16 bases between. Germline CDR1 KGHSH, CDR2 LQKENI. The CDR3 contains 15 residues. CDR3 sequence reads: CASSGPGGTNQPQHF. DNA of the CDR3: TGTGCCAGCTCGGGCCCGGGGGGAACGAATCAGCCCCAGCATTTT.

The CDR3 DNA is TGTGCCAGCAGCCCCCGCGGGCGGAACACTGAAGCTTTCTTT. Amino acids: CASSPRGRNTEAFF. V usage is TRBV9 and J usage is TRBJ1-1; D is undetermined. There are 14 residues in the CDR3. CDR1 is SGDLS and CDR2 is YYNGEE in the germline V gene. Trimming left V 4 bases short and J 1 base short, with 11 bases between.